This TCR beta chain derives from a study of cytomegalovirus exposure and HLA in healthy donors. Study background: Researchers found that roughly 81% of 398 genotyped donors fell within the Caucasian-associated ancestry cluster.

PCR was performed using 60 Vbeta and 13 Jbeta primers. Sequencing used immunoSEQ multiplex PCR; TCRdb keeps in-frame clones, though not all of them. This table has about 150,000 clones, over 70% appearing once. With V trimmed by 7 bases and J by 4 bases, 4 bases remained unmatched. Germline loops: CDR1 MNHEY, CDR2 SVGAGI. The CDR3 totals 15 residues. The TCR originated in a woman aged 40-49 years in good health and CMV-seropositive. The chain links TRBV6-5 to TRBJ2-1; 13 bases match TRBD2. What was sequenced was PBMCs. The CDR3 region has the DNA TGTGCCAGCACTCCGACTAGCGGGGGGTACAATGAGCAGTTCTTC. Translation gives CASTPTSGGYNEQFF.